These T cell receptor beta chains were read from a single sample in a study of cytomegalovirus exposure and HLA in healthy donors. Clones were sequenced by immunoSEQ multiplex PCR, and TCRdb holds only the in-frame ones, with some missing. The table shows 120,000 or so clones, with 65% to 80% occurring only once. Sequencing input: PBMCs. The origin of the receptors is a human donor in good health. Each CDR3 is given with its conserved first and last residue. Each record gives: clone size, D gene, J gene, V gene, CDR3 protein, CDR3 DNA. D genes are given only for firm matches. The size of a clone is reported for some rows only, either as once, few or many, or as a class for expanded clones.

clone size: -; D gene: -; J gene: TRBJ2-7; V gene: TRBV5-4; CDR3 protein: CASSRVPNYEQYF; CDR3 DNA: TGTGCCAGCAGCCGCGTCCCGAACTACGAGCAGTACTTC
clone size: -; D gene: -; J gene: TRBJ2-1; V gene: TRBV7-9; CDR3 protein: CASSLNTGQSYNEQFF; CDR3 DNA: TGTGCCAGCAGCTTAAACACAGGGCAATCCTACAATGAGCAGTTCTTC
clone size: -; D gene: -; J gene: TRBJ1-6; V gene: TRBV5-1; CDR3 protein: CASSLEQYNSPLHF; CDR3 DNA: TGCGCCAGCAGCTTGGAACAGTATAATTCACCCCTCCACTTT
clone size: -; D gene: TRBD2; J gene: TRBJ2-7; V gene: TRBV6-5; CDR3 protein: CASSYVAGSYEQYF; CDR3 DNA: TGTGCCAGCAGTTACGTAGCGGGGAGCTACGAGCAGTACTTC
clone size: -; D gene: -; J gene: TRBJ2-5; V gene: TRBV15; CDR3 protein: CATSRERGPETQYF; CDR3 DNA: TGTGCCACCAGCAGAGAGCGGGGTCCAGAGACCCAGTACTTC
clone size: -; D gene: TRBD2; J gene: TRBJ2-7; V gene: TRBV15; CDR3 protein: CATSSRGGTSREQYF; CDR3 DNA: TGTGCCACCAGCTCACGGGGGGGCACTTCCCGCGAGCAGTACTTC
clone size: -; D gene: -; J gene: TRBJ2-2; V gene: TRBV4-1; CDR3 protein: CASSQDDSDRTGELFF; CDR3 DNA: TGCGCCAGCAGCCAAGACGACAGCGACCGCACCGGGGAGCTGTTTTTT
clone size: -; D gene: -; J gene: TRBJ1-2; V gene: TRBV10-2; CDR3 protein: CATLADYGYTF; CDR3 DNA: TGCGCCACCCTGGCTGACTATGGCTACACCTTC
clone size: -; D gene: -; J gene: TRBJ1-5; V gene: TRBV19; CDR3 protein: CASSIQGPVQSQHF; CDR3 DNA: TGTGCCAGTAGTATACAGGGTCCAGTGCAGTCCCAGCATTTT
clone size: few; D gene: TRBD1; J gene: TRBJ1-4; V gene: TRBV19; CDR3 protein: CASTYDRGEKLFF; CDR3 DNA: TGTGCCAGTACCTACGACAGGGGTGAAAAACTGTTTTTT
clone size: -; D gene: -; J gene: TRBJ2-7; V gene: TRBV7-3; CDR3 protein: CASSLLGALDEQYF; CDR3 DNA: TGTGCCAGCAGCTTATTGGGAGCCCTCGACGAGCAGTACTTC
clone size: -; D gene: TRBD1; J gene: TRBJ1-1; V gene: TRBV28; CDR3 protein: CASGPPPLLIHRGGTEAFF; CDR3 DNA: TGTGCCAGCGGTCCACCCCCCTTACTAATCCACAGGGGGGGGACTGAAGCTTTCTTT
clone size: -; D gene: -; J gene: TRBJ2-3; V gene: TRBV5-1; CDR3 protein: CASSSVVGTDTQYF; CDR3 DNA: TGCGCCAGCAGCTCTGTTGTTGGCACAGATACGCAGTATTTT
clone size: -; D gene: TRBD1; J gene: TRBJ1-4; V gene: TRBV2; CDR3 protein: CASRRDRGEKLFF; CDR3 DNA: TGTGCCAGCAGAAGGGACAGGGGGGAAAAACTGTTTTTT
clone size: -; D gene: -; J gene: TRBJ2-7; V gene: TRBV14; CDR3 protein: CASSHSYEQYF; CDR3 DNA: TGTGCCAGCAGCCACTCCTACGAGCAGTACTTC
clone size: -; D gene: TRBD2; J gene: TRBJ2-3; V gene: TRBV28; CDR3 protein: CASSLGRGGFTDTQYF; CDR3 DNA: TGTGCCAGCAGTTTAGGGCGGGGGGGTTTCACAGATACGCAGTATTTT
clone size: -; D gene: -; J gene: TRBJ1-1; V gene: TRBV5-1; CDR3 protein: CASSSAPGANTEAFF; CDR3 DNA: TGCGCCAGCAGCTCCGCACCCGGAGCGAACACTGAAGCTTTCTTT
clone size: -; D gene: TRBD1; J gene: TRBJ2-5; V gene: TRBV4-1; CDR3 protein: CASSQGTGEETQYF; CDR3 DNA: TGCGCCAGCAGCCAGGGGACAGGGGAGGAGACCCAGTACTTC
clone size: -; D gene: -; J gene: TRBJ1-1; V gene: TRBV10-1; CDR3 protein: CASSERIVDTEAFF; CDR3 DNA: TGCGCCAGCAGTGAAAGAATAGTGGACACTGAAGCTTTCTTT
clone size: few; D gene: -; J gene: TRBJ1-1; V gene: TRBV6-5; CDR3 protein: CASSYFGFMNTEAFF; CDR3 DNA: TGTGCCAGCAGTTACTTCGGTTTCATGAACACTGAAGCTTTCTTT
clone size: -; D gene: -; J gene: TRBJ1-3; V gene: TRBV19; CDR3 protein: CASSIVSRNTIYF; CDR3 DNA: TGTGCCAGTAGTATAGTTTCCAGAAACACCATATATTTT
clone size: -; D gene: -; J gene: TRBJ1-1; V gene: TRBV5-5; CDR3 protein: CASSLEQGRGKAFF; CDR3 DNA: TGTGCCAGCAGCTTGGAGCAGGGCCGCGGAAAAGCTTTCTTT
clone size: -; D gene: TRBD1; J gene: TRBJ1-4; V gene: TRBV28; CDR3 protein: CASSFFRGFREKLFF; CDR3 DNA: TGTGCCAGCAGTTTCTTCAGGGGGTTCAGGGAAAAACTGTTTTTT
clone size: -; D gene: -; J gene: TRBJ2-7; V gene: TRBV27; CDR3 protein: CASRPLLADEQYF; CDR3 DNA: TGTGCCAGCAGACCCCTCCTGGCCGATGAGCAGTACTTC
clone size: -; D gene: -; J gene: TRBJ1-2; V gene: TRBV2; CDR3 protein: CASGIQNGYTF; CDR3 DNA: TGTGCCAGCGGCATCCAAAATGGCTACACCTTC
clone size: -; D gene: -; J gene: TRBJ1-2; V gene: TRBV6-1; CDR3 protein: CASSSREIYGYTF; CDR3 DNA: TGTGCCAGCAGTAGCCGGGAGATCTATGGCTACACCTTC
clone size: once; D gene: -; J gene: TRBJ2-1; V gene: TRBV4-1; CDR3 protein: CASSQVINEQFF; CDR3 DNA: TGCGCCAGCAGCCAAGTCATCAATGAGCAGTTCTTC
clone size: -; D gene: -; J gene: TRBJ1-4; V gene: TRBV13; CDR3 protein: CASSRQNEKLFF; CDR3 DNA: TGTGCCAGCAGCCGACAGAACGAAAAACTGTTTTTT
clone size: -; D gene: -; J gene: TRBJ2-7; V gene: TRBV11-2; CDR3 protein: CASTGGQGGEQYF; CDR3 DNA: TGTGCCAGCACGGGAGGACAGGGAGGCGAGCAGTACTTC
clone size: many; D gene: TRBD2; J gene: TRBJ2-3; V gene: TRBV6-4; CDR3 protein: CASSDSAGGPDTQYF; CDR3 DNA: TGTGCCAGCAGTGACTCGGCGGGGGGGCCAGATACGCAGTATTTT
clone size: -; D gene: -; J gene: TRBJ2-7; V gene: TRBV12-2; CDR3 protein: CASRLDLGRTPGTSGGVSTYEQYF; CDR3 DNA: TGTGCAAGTCGCTTAGATCTGGGGCGAACCCCCGGGACTAGCGGGGGGGTTTCTACCTACGAGCAGTACTTC
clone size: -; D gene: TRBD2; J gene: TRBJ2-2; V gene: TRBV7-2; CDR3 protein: CASSESSGGVFGELFF; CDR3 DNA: TGTGCCAGCAGTGAATCCAGCGGGGGGGTCTTCGGGGAGCTGTTTTTT
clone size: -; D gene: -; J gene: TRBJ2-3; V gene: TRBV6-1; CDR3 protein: CASIFSTDTQYF; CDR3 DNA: TGTGCCAGCATCTTTAGCACAGATACGCAGTATTTT
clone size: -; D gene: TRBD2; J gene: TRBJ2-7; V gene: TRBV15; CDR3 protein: CATSGGTSGGHFTYEQYF; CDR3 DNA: TGTGCCACCAGCGGAGGGACTAGCGGGGGTCATTTTACCTACGAGCAGTACTTC
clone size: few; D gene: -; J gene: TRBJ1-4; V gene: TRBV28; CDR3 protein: CASTRPGRDEKLFF; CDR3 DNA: TGTGCCAGCACCCGCCCGGGTCGGGATGAAAAACTGTTTTTT